The 27 T cell receptor beta chains below come from one sample, sequenced in a study of identical twins (TCRdb year 2016). Receptor libraries were prepared by 5' RACE. Sequencing used an Illumina HiSeq 2000. The public reads were reprocessed in TCRdb via fastp at Q25 and MiXCR, keeping in-frame beta chains. Records with the same CDR3 protein are collapsed into one entry carrying the most frequent genes and DNA. This sample comprises 350,000 to 450,000 distinct CDR3 sequences, about 18% of them detected only once. The ten largest account for 9.5% to 15% of the sample. Sequenced: naive T cells sorted from blood. The intended sense of this specimen's cell subset or site label: cells isolated with a human naive T-cell isolation kit. The receptors were gathered from a man between 50 and 59 years old in good health.

This clonotype has just a few counts. DNA for the CDR3: TGTGCCAGCAGCCCTAGAGGACGGCAAGAGACCCAGTACTTC. Its translation is CASSPRGRQETQYF. The gene calls are TRBV28 and TRBJ2-5, with D unclear. V lost 6 bases, J lost 2 bases, and 13 bases lay in between. Germline CDR1 reads MDHEN; CDR2 reads SYDVKM. The CDR3 loop spans 14 amino acids.

This clonotype was detected a few times. V usage is TRBV5-1 and J usage is TRBJ1-1, with 7 bases identical to TRBD1. The CDR3 has 15 amino acids. The trim removed 0 bases at V and 1 base at J, leaving 3 bases unmatched. Looked up from germline, CDR1 is SGHRS and CDR2 is YFSETQ. The DNA for the CDR3 is TGCGCCAGCAGCTTGGAGGGGGCTAGGAACACTGAAGCTTTCTTT. Translation gives CASSLEGARNTEAFF.

V usage is TRBV12-3 or TRBV12-4 and J usage is TRBJ1-1; D possibly corresponds to TRBD1 (6 bases). Trimming cost V 3 bases and J 8 bases, with 13 bases left between them. The CDR3 length is 13 residues. As DNA, the CDR3 is TGTGCCAGCAGTTTGCGGCTCGGACAGGAAGCTTTCTTT. Translating gives CASSLRLGQEAFF.

In its sample, this clonotype was seen many times. The rearrangement joins TRBV5-1 to TRBJ1-2; 10 bases align to TRBD1. Germline CDR1 reads SGHRS; CDR2 reads YFSETQ. The ends lost 0 bases at V and 2 bases at J; junction bases unmatched: 10. The CDR3 length is 18 residues. In DNA form, the CDR3 reads TGCGCCAGCAGCTTGGCCCCCGGGACAGGGGTCACAAACTATGGCTACACCTTC. This codes for CASSLAPGTGVTNYGYTF.

This clonotype was picked up a small number of times. The V and J genes are TRBV29-1 and TRBJ2-1, with a weak D call TRBD2 (6 bases). The germline CDR1 and CDR2 sequences are SQVTM and ANQGSEA. The CDR3 runs to 12 residues. V lost 2 bases, J lost 10 bases, and 12 bases lay in between. As DNA, the CDR3 is TGCAGCGTTGAACCGGGAGAGGGCGAGCAGTTCTTC. Protein sequence: CSVEPGEGEQFF.

A few counts support this clonotype. This sequence joins TRBV7-2 and TRBJ2-1; D is undetermined. The ends were cut back, 2 bases at V and 8 bases at J, with 13 bases in the middle. Germline CDR1 and CDR2: SGHTA and FQGNSA. This CDR3 region has 14 residues. The CDR3 bases are TGTGCCAGCAGCTTACGGCCTGCCTGGGATGAGCAGTTCTTC. It is translated as CASSLRPAWDEQFF.

The CDR3 sequence: CASSQLGGGTREQYF. CDR3 DNA: TGTGCCAGCAGCCAACTTGGTGGGGGGACGCGGGAGCAGTACTTC. The chain couples TRBV14 to TRBJ2-7, with D tentatively TRBD2 (6 bases). This CDR3 is 15 amino acids long. Germline V CDR1 and CDR2: SGHDN, FVKESK. V lost 2 bases, J lost 7 bases, and 18 bases lay in between.

This clonotype was counted ten times or more. The chain couples TRBV20-1 to TRBJ2-1, with TRBD2 matching 10 bases. CDR3 length: 15 amino acids. Trimming removed 5 bases from V and 4 bases from J; junction bases left unmatched: 8. CDR1 and CDR2 from the germline V gene are DFQATT and SNEGSKA (reference sequence). CDR3 residues: CSASTAGGGYNEQFF. The DNA for the CDR3 is TGCAGTGCTTCCACAGCGGGGGGGGGATACAATGAGCAGTTCTTC.

In its sample, this clonotype was seen a few times. The chain has TRBV5-4 and TRBJ2-7; 9 nucleotides match TRBD2. This CDR3 contains 14 residues. The germline V gene has CDR1 SGHNT and CDR2 YYREEE (reference sequence). The junction had 4 bases not matched to a gene; V was cut back by 1 base and J by 5 bases. The DNA for the CDR3 is TGTGCCAGCAGCTTGTCTAGCGGGGTGGACGAGCAGTACTTC. Residues: CASSLSSGVDEQYF.

V and J are TRBV12-3 or TRBV12-4 and TRBJ2-1; 9 nucleotides match TRBD1. V lost 5 bases and J lost 9; bases outside the gene matches: 5. The CDR3 extends over 13 amino acids. The CDR3 DNA sequence: TGTGCCAGCAGTGGGACAGGGATGATTGAGCAGTTCTTC. Amino acid sequence: CASSGTGMIEQFF.

The chain links TRBV20-1 to TRBJ2-1, with 8 bases identical to TRBD2. From germline, CDR1 is DFQATT and CDR2 SNEGSKA (reference sequence). The CDR3 is 14 amino acids. The CDR3 loop reads CSTTWAGGNNEQFF. The CDR3 DNA is TGCAGCACGACCTGGGCGGGAGGCAACAATGAGCAGTTCTTC.

This clonotype was counted at least ten times. V usage is TRBV5-1 and J usage is TRBJ2-2; 8 nucleotides agree with TRBD1. V shed 4 bases, J shed 6 bases, and the junction held 8 bases outside the gene matches. The CDR3 is 15 amino acids. Germline values: CDR1 SGHRS, CDR2 YFSETQ. The CDR3 here is CASSPGTGWAGELFF. DNA of the CDR3: TGCGCCAGCAGCCCAGGGACAGGATGGGCCGGGGAGCTGTTTTTT.

This clonotype appeared many times. This rearrangement joins TRBV28 to TRBJ1-1, with D perhaps TRBD1 (5 bases). The ends were cut back, 2 bases at V and 4 bases at J, with 11 bases in the middle. The CDR3 loop spans 14 amino acids. Germline V gene sequence: CDR1 MDHEN, CDR2 SYDVKM. CDR3 DNA: TGTGCCAGCAGTTTAATCCAGGGCGGCACTGAAGCTTTCTTT. It is translated as CASSLIQGGTEAFF.

This clonotype was counted many times. The chain links TRBV12-3 or TRBV12-4 to TRBJ2-7, with 9 bases aligning to TRBD2. The length of the CDR3 is 15 residues. V was pared by 1 base and J by 5 bases, with 6 bases of the junction left unmatched. In nucleotides, the CDR3 is TGTGCCAGCAGTTTAGGTAGCGGGAGTACCCACGAGCAGTACTTC. It encodes CASSLGSGSTHEQYF.

This clonotype was recorded at least ten times. V and J are TRBV18 and TRBJ1-6; D perhaps matches TRBD1 (6 bases). This CDR3 contains 18 residues. Germline-derived CDR1 and CDR2 are KGHSH and LQKENI. The V gene lost 3 bases and the J gene lost 0 bases, with 15 bases spanning the gap. CDR3 in amino acids: CASSPTGRRSSYNSPLHF. For the CDR3, the DNA is TGTGCCAGCTCACCTACAGGGCGTAGGAGCTCCTATAATTCACCCCTCCACTTT.

This clonotype was seen at least ten times. The chain is built from TRBV7-8 and TRBJ2-3; D gene uncertain. Germline V lookup: CDR1 SGHVS, CDR2 FQNEAQ. V was trimmed by 7 bases and J by 4 bases, leaving 18 bases between them. This CDR3 is built from 15 residues. CDR3 amino acids: CASTPRASEADTQYF. CDR3 bases: TGTGCCAGCACCCCAAGGGCTTCAGAGGCAGATACGCAGTATTTT.

The chain carries TRBV12-3 or TRBV12-4 and TRBJ1-1; D perhaps matches TRBD1 (6 bases). This CDR3 contains 15 residues. The ends were cut back, 5 bases at V and 4 bases at J, with 17 bases in the middle. The CDR3 here is CASSPTGRHGTEAFF. CDR3 nucleotides: TGTGCCAGCAGTCCCACAGGGAGGCATGGCACTGAAGCTTTCTTT.

This clonotype was observed a few times. The V call is TRBV12-3 or TRBV12-4, the J call TRBJ2-5, with TRBD2 as a possible D gene (5 bases). CDR3 length: 14 residues. Between the trimmed V and J ends, which lost 2 bases and 3 bases, there was a span of 10 bases. The CDR3 DNA follows: TGTGCCAGCAGTTTAAGCCCCGGGGAAGAGACCCAGTACTTC. Its translation: CASSLSPGEETQYF.

This clonotype was recorded a few times. This chain uses TRBV11-2 with TRBJ2-5; 9 bases match TRBD1. The V gene's germline CDR1 is SGHAT and CDR2 FQNNGV. J was trimmed by 0 bases and V by 1 base; bases with no gene match: 9. CDR3 size: 18 residues. CDR3 DNA: TGTGCCAGCAGCTTAGGGAGGACAGGGGTCCCGTACCAAGAGACCCAGTACTTC. Translating gives CASSLGRTGVPYQETQYF.

The rearrangement links TRBV6-2 or TRBV6-3 to TRBJ2-1; D gene ambiguous. This CDR3 is built from 13 residues. V lost 0 bases, J lost 7 bases, and 7 bases lay in between. Per the germline V gene, CDR1 is MNHEY and CDR2 is SVGEGT. Here the CDR3 DNA reads TGTGCCAGCAGTTACTCGAGTTGGAATGAGCAGTTCTTC. Translating it yields CASSYSSWNEQFF.

This clonotype has more than one count but fewer than ten. This rearrangement joins TRBV12-3 or TRBV12-4 to TRBJ2-4; possible D gene TRBD2, 5 bases. Trimming pared 6 bases from V and 7 bases from J, leaving 13 bases between. The CDR3 totals 13 residues. CDR3 residues: CASSFTPGNIQYF. The CDR3 nucleotides are TGTGCCAGCAGCTTTACACCGGGGAACATTCAGTACTTC.

This clonotype was counted ten times or more. V is TRBV20-1 and J is TRBJ2-7; D is possibly TRBD2 (7 bases). V lost 0 bases, J lost 1 base, and 10 bases lay in between. CDR3 length equals 14 residues. Germline CDR1 DFQATT, CDR2 SNEGSKA (reference sequence). The CDR3 region has the DNA TGCAGTGCTAGAGATAGGGGGGGGTCCTACGAGCAGTACTTC. Translation: CSARDRGGSYEQYF.

This clonotype was counted only a few times. The chain has TRBV16 and TRBJ2-7; TRBD2 matches at 8 bases. This CDR3 contains 13 residues. V lost 0 bases and J lost 13; bases outside the gene matches: 8. Germline-derived CDR1 and CDR2 are KGHSY and FQNENV. The DNA of the CDR3 is TGTGCCAGCAGCCAATCAGTATCAAGCGGGAGCTACTTC. Protein: CASSQSVSSGSYF.

There are many counts of this clonotype. V and J are TRBV4-3 and TRBJ2-1; 9 positions match TRBD2. The V gene's germline CDR1 is LGHNA and CDR2 YSLEER. This CDR3 comprises 17 residues. The J segment lost 7 bases and the V segment lost 2 bases, leaving 12 bases of the junction unmatched. This CDR3 reads CASSQYGASGIWNEQFF. CDR3 DNA: TGCGCCAGCAGCCAATATGGTGCTAGCGGGATTTGGAATGAGCAGTTCTTC.

This clonotype was detected ten times or more. The chain carries TRBV18 and TRBJ2-2; the D gene is possibly TRBD2 (6 bases). The CDR3 consists of 16 residues. Deletions cut 0 bases from V and 1 base from J, with 9 bases between. Germline V gives CDR1 KGHSH, CDR2 LQKENI. CDR3 protein: CASSPPGGVNTGELFF. For the CDR3, the DNA is TGTGCCAGCTCACCACCGGGCGGGGTGAACACCGGGGAGCTGTTTTTT.

V gene TRBV27 combines with J gene TRBJ2-1; the D is unclear. V was clipped by 5 bases and J by 10 bases, with 18 bases between them. The germline V gene encodes CDR1 MNHEY and CDR2 SMNVEV (reference sequence). The CDR3 extends over 14 amino acids. The CDR3 spells CASSPPGLNREQFF. The CDR3 DNA reads TGTGCCAGCAGTCCCCCAGGTCTAAATAGGGAGCAGTTCTTC.

This clonotype appeared many times. One end of the junction fails to match germline, which may point to a read error. The genes are TRBV5-1 and TRBJ1-1; possibly TRBD1 for D (6 bases). This CDR3 is built from 13 residues. Germline V gives CDR1 SGHRS, CDR2 YFSETQ. Written as DNA, the CDR3 is TGTGCCAGCAGTTCACAGGGGAACACTGAAGCTTTCTTT. Translation: CASSSQGNTEAFF.